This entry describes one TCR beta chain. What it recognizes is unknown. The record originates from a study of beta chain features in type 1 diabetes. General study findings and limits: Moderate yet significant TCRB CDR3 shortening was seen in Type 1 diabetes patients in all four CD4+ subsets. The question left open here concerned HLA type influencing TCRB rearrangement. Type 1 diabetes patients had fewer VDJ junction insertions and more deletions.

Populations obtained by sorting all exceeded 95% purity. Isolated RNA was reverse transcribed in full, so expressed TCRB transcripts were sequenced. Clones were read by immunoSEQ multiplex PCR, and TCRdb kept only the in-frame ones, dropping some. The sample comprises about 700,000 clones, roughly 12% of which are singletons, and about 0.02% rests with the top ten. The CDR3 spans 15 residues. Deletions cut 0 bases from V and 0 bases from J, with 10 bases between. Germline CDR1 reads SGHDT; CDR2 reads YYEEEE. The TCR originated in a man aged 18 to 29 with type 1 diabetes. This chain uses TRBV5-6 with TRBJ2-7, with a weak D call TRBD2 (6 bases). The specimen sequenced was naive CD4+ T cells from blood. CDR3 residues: CASSLGGVSSYEQYF. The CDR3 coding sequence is TGTGCCAGCAGCTTGGGCGGGGTATCCTCCTACGAGCAGTACTTC. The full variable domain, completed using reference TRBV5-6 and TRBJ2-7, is DAGVTQSPTHLIKTRGQQVTLRCSPKSGHDTVSWYQQALGQGPQFIFQYYEEEERQRGNFPDRFSGHQFPNYSSELNVNALLLGDSALYLCASSLGGVSSYEQYFGPGTRLTVT.